This T cell receptor beta chain was recorded in a study of read filtering for tumor transcriptome and immune sequencing. Ten or more counts support this clonotype. Germline V CDR1 and CDR2: LNHDA, SQIVND (reference sequence). CDR3 length: 15 residues. V lost 8 bases and J lost 4; bases outside the gene matches: 3. Molecular barcoded adaptors covering alpha/delta and beta/gamma chains were used on around 370 ng RNA. TCRdb itself ran the reads through MiXCR, one entry per CDR3 protein. The sample includes 100,000 to 150,000 distinct CDR3 sequences, approximately 12% of them seen just once. Sampling of bone marrow took place during active disease in every patient.

This TCR derives from a donor older than 35 with multiple myeloma. The chain has TRBV19 and TRBJ2-2, with 14 bases that match TRBD2. The sample consisted of a population of CD138-negative cells sorted from bone marrow. The CDR3 spells CASQGLAGGTGELFF. The DNA of the CDR3 is TGTGCCAGTCAAGGACTAGCGGGAGGCACCGGGGAGCTGTTTTTT.